A selection of T cell receptor beta chains follows, all from one sample in a study of blood T cell repertoires in COVID-19. Assay: immunoSEQ multiplex PCR; the TCRdb copy retains only in-frame clones and omits some. The table lists around 140,000 clones, 75% to 85% of them singletons, with 4.5% in the top ten. The sample consisted of peripheral blood. The receptors shown here come from an elderly woman with active or convalescent COVID-19. The CDR3 runs from the conserved cysteine through the conserved F or W. D genes are given only for firm matches. Clone size is shown for a subset of rows, as once, few, many or a class of expanded clone.

>TRBJ2-2|-|-|TRBV2
CASSERGFTNTGELFF
TGTGCCAGCAGTGAGCGAGGGTTTACGAACACCGGGGAGCTGTTTTTT
>TRBJ2-7|TRBD1|-|TRBV5-1
CASSRSGTEYNEQYF
TGCGCCAGCAGCCGTTCCGGGACAGAATACAACGAGCAGTACTTC
>TRBJ2-2|-|-|TRBV7-2
CASSFRTENTGELFF
TGTGCCAGCAGCTTCCGGACAGAGAACACCGGGGAGCTGTTTTTT
>TRBJ2-3|-|-|TRBV18
CASSPGAGPDTQYF
TGTGCCAGCTCACCGGGAGCGGGCCCAGATACGCAGTATTTT
>TRBJ2-5|-|-|TRBV6-1
CASSEGRETQYF
TGTGCCAGCAGTGAAGGTCGGGAGACCCAGTACTTC
>TRBJ2-2|-|-|TRBV7-9
CASSPGQLLNTGELFF
TGTGCCAGCAGCCCCGGACAGCTACTGAACACCGGGGAGCTGTTTTTT
>TRBJ1-1|-|-|TRBV7-4
CASSLCRGRDTEAFF
TGTGCCAGCAGCTTATGTAGGGGCCGGGACACTGAAGCTTTCTTT
>TRBJ2-3|-|-|TRBV11-2
CASSLVLATDTQYF
TGTGCCAGCAGCTTGGTCCTAGCCACAGATACGCAGTATTTT
>TRBJ1-4|TRBD1|-|TRBV14
CASSPNRGIAEKLFF
TGTGCCAGCAGCCCAAACAGGGGTATAGCTGAAAAACTGTTTTTT
>TRBJ1-5|-|-|TRBV18
CASSPYLGGYQPQHF
TGTGCCAGCTCACCCTATCTCGGGGGGTATCAGCCCCAGCATTTT
>TRBJ1-3|-|-|TRBV19
CASRVQGSGNTIYF
TGTGCCAGTAGGGTACAGGGATCTGGAAACACCATATATTTT
>TRBJ2-7|-|-|TRBV5-1
CASSPRQGYEQYF
TGCGCCAGCAGCCCCCGCCAGGGCTACGAGCAGTACTTC
>TRBJ1-1|TRBD1|once|TRBV7-2
CASRHWTGGLNTEAFF
TGTGCCAGCAGACATTGGACAGGGGGCTTGAACACTGAAGCTTTCTTT
>TRBJ2-1|TRBD2|-|TRBV5-1
CASMWGPGGNEQFF
TGCGCCAGCATGTGGGGCCCGGGGGGCAATGAGCAGTTCTTC
>TRBJ2-1|-|-|TRBV2
CASSAVGVGYNEQFF
TGTGCCAGCAGTGCAGTAGGGGTGGGGTACAATGAGCAGTTCTTC
>TRBJ1-2|-|once|TRBV9
CASSAQNNYGYTF
TGTGCCAGCAGCGCGCAGAATAACTATGGCTACACCTTC
>TRBJ2-1|TRBD2|-|TRBV5-6
CASSLVSGGLYNEQFF
TGTGCCAGCAGCTTGGTTTCGGGGGGGCTATACAATGAGCAGTTCTTC
>TRBJ2-2|TRBD2|-|TRBV11-2
CASSPSGLAGNTGELFF
TGTGCCAGCAGCCCCTCTGGTCTAGCGGGGAACACCGGGGAGCTGTTTTTT
>TRBJ1-1|TRBD1|-|TRBV19
CATGQGDMNTEAFF
TGTGCCACCGGACAGGGGGACATGAACACTGAAGCTTTCTTT
>TRBJ1-1|-|few|TRBV5-1
CASSLSRADGNTEAFF
TGCGCCAGCAGCTTGTCCAGGGCAGACGGGAACACTGAAGCTTTCTTT
>TRBJ1-5|TRBD1|-|TRBV24-1
CATSEGTGRVPQHF
TGTGCCACCAGTGAGGGGACAGGGAGGGTGCCCCAGCATTTT
>TRBJ2-1|TRBD2|-|TRBV19
CASRQSGGSYNEQFF
TGTGCCAGTAGACAGAGCGGGGGCTCCTACAATGAGCAGTTCTTC
>TRBJ2-1|TRBD2|-|TRBV11-3
CASSPRTSHYNEQFF
TGTGCCAGCAGCCCCAGGACTAGCCATTACAATGAGCAGTTCTTC
>TRBJ1-5|TRBD1|-|TRBV24-1
CATQRQGGQPQHF
TGTGCCACTCAAAGACAGGGCGGACAGCCCCAGCATTTT
>TRBJ1-2|-|-|TRBV11-2
CASSRLRSNYGYTF
TGTGCCAGCAGCCGCCTCAGGTCTAACTATGGCTACACCTTC
>TRBJ1-6|-|-|TRBV27
CASSFYDSPLHF
TGTGCCAGCAGTTTCTACGATTCACCCCTCCACTTT
>TRBJ1-4|-|many|TRBV28
CASRAGQGNSEKLFF
TGTGCCAGCAGGGCAGGGCAGGGGAATTCTGAAAAACTGTTTTTT
>TRBJ2-1|-|-|TRBV3-1/TRBV3-2
CASSQGRGAGPNEQFF
TGTGCCAGCAGCCAAGGTCGCGGGGCTGGCCCCAATGAGCAGTTCTTC
>TRBJ2-5|-|few|TRBV3-1/TRBV3-2
CASSQVRASETQYF
TGTGCCAGCAGCCAAGTTCGAGCTTCTGAGACCCAGTACTTC
>TRBJ1-6|-|-|TRBV6-1
CASSRAGPDESALHF
TGTGCCAGCAGTAGAGCAGGGCCCGACGAATCGGCCCTCCACTTT
>TRBJ1-5|TRBD1|once|TRBV28
CASNFRGQGGQPQHF
TGTGCCAGCAATTTTAGGGGACAGGGCGGTCAGCCCCAGCATTTT
>TRBJ1-2|TRBD1|many|TRBV15
CATSRSRTGDGYTF
TGTGCCACCAGCAGATCCAGGACAGGGGACGGCTACACCTTC
>TRBJ2-5|-|few|TRBV5-1
CASSYGGGSPTQYF
TGCGCCAGCAGCTATGGTGGCGGGTCCCCGACCCAGTACTTC
>TRBJ1-1|-|-|TRBV30
CAWSHLSEAFF
TGTGCCTGGAGCCATCTATCTGAAGCTTTCTTT
>TRBJ1-1|-|-|TRBV19
CASRGGSIGLVEAFF
TGTGCCAGTAGGGGAGGGTCTATAGGGCTTGTTGAAGCTTTCTTT
>TRBJ1-4|TRBD1|-|TRBV3-1/TRBV3-2
CASSHSRGQANEKLFF
TGTGCCAGCAGCCATTCCCGAGGACAGGCTAATGAAAAACTGTTTTTT
>TRBJ2-5|TRBD2|-|TRBV11-3
CASSLDSRLAGEQETQYF
TGTGCCAGCAGCTTAGATTCACGGCTAGCGGGGGAACAAGAGACCCAGTACTTC
>TRBJ2-7|TRBD2|-|TRBV7-2
CASSYGTSASYEQYF
TGTGCCAGCAGCTATGGGACTAGCGCATCCTACGAGCAGTACTTC
>TRBJ2-3|TRBD1|-|TRBV5-1
CASSTGTGVSDTQYF
TGCGCCAGCAGCACCGGGACAGGGGTTTCCGATACGCAGTATTTT
>TRBJ2-7|TRBD1|-|TRBV7-2
CASSYAGTANYEQYF
TGTGCCAGCAGTTATGCCGGGACAGCCAACTACGAGCAGTACTTC
>TRBJ1-6|TRBD1|-|TRBV15
CATSRGQRNSPLHF
TGTGCCACCAGCAGGGGACAGAGAAATTCACCCCTCCACTTT
>TRBJ1-5|-|-|TRBV6-1
CASSGRTVRHSNQPQHF
TGTGCCAGCAGTGGGAGGACAGTTAGACATAGCAATCAGCCCCAGCATTTT
>TRBJ1-5|-|-|TRBV19
CASISRQAQNQPQHF
TGTGCCAGTATTTCGCGACAGGCACAAAATCAGCCCCAGCATTTT
>TRBJ2-1|-|-|TRBV4-2
CASSYGRGMGNEQFF
TGTGCCAGCAGCTACGGGCGGGGAATGGGTAATGAGCAGTTCTTC
>TRBJ1-1|-|once|TRBV4-2
CATGMGQNTEAFF
TGTGCCACCGGGATGGGACAGAACACTGAAGCTTTCTTT
>TRBJ1-5|-|-|TRBV28
CASTNGGGGNQPQHF
TGTGCCAGCACCAACGGGGGTGGGGGCAATCAGCCCCAGCATTTT
>TRBJ1-2|-|-|TRBV2
CASSGWGERNYGYTF
TGTGCCAGCAGTGGTTGGGGAGAGAGAAACTATGGCTACACCTTC
>TRBJ1-6|-|once|TRBV6-1
CASSEAELFNSPLHF
TGTGCCAGCAGTGAAGCGGAGCTTTTTAATTCACCCCTCCACTTT
>TRBJ2-5|-|-|TRBV19
CASSISGQQETQYF
TGTGCCAGTAGTATATCAGGGCAGCAAGAGACCCAGTACTTC
>TRBJ1-4|-|-|TRBV19
CASRFTGNRGEKLFF
TGTGCCAGTCGGTTTACAGGGAACCGGGGTGAAAAACTGTTTTTT
>TRBJ1-2|TRBD1|-|TRBV7-8
CASSPPTGFFYGYTF
TGTGCCAGCAGCCCCCCGACAGGGTTTTTCTATGGCTACACCTTC
>TRBJ1-6|-|-|TRBV28
CASSFNSNNSPLHF
TGTGCCAGCAGTTTCAACAGTAATAATTCACCCCTCCACTTT
>TRBJ1-2|-|-|TRBV20-1
CSAKTREGYTF
TGCAGTGCTAAGACGAGGGAGGGCTACACCTTC
>TRBJ1-2|TRBD1|few|TRBV24-1
CATSAGQGTWRSDYGYTF
TGTGCCACCAGTGCCGGACAGGGGACCTGGCGATCTGACTATGGCTACACCTTC
>TRBJ1-5|-|-|TRBV6-2/TRBV6-3
CASSYWRGVPSNQPQHF
TGTGCCAGCAGTTACTGGCGAGGAGTACCTAGCAATCAGCCCCAGCATTTT